A selection of T cell receptor beta chains follows, all from one sample in a study of shared clonotypes between healthy human individuals. Some clones are missing from TCRdb's copy, which holds only in-frame ones; the method was immunoSEQ multiplex PCR. The profile shows roughly 2.5 million clones, just over 90% of them singletons. Sequencing was carried out using naive CD4+ T cells sorted from blood. Receptors were obtained from a man between 18 and 29 years old in good health. CDR3s include the opening cysteine and the closing phenylalanine or tryptophan.

v_call: TRBV4-2
j_call: TRBJ2-1
cdr3_aa: CASSQRTSGGDSNEQFF

v_call: TRBV5-8
j_call: TRBJ1-6
cdr3_aa: CASSFGRNNSPLHF

v_call: TRBV5-1
j_call: TRBJ2-2
cdr3_aa: CASRFDWGTGELFF

v_call: TRBV5-1
j_call: TRBJ2-1
cdr3_aa: CASSPQMGVRFYNEQFF

v_call: TRBV2
j_call: TRBJ1-1
cdr3_aa: CASSTGLNTEAFF

v_call: TRBV30
j_call: TRBJ1-5
cdr3_aa: CAWSVESQPQHF

v_call: TRBV5-4
j_call: -
cdr3_aa: CASSSGGGYEQYF

v_call: TRBV5-4
j_call: TRBJ2-7
cdr3_aa: CASSYSGTYEQYF

v_call: TRBV5-1
j_call: TRBJ1-2
cdr3_aa: CASSFSGTDYGYTF

v_call: TRBV19
j_call: TRBJ2-3
cdr3_aa: CASSTQGFADTQYF

v_call: TRBV30
j_call: TRBJ2-7
cdr3_aa: CAWSVRGIYEQYF

v_call: TRBV19
j_call: TRBJ1-2
cdr3_aa: CASSMPQTGYLYGYTF

v_call: TRBV18
j_call: TRBJ2-2
cdr3_aa: CASSPQDRGDSAGELFF

v_call: TRBV6-6
j_call: TRBJ1-5
cdr3_aa: CASSYATDSNQPQHF

v_call: TRBV5-1
j_call: TRBJ1-6
cdr3_aa: CASSRTTGMSSYNSPLHF

v_call: TRBV18
j_call: TRBJ2-7
cdr3_aa: CASSPRTGLDRPYEQYF

v_call: TRBV6-6
j_call: TRBJ1-2
cdr3_aa: CASTMGQDGGYTF

v_call: TRBV6-5
j_call: TRBJ1-1
cdr3_aa: CASSYSSRGTEAFF

v_call: TRBV9
j_call: TRBJ2-2
cdr3_aa: CASSASRGGLNTGELFF

v_call: TRBV18
j_call: TRBJ2-7
cdr3_aa: CASSQTSGGYEQYF